A selection of T cell receptor beta chains follows, all from one sample in a study of blood T cell repertoires in COVID-19. The repertoire was sequenced with immunoSEQ multiplex PCR; TCRdb's copy has only in-frame clones and lacks some. The table has hundreds of thousands of clones, around 85% seen once. Sequencing used PBMCs or T cells enriched from blood (not recorded which). These receptors originate from a woman aged 55-69 years who had recovered from COVID-19. Each CDR3 is given with its conserved first and last residue. A D gene is named only where the DNA matches it firmly. Some rows mark clone size as missing; the rest say once, few, many or name a class of expanded clone.

V gene: TRBV5-8
D gene: -
J gene: TRBJ1-2
clone size: once
CDR3 DNA: TGTGCCAGCAGCCCCGGGACAATTTATGGCTACACCTTC
CDR3 protein: CASSPGTIYGYTF

V gene: TRBV19
D gene: TRBD2
J gene: TRBJ2-5
clone size: -
CDR3 DNA: TGTGCCAGTAGTCCGGGGCTAGCGGGGGCCTCCCAAGAGACCCAGTACTTC
CDR3 protein: CASSPGLAGASQETQYF

V gene: TRBV2
D gene: TRBD1
J gene: TRBJ2-7
clone size: -
CDR3 DNA: TGTGCCAGCAGGGCCGGGACAGGCTACGAGCAGTACTTC
CDR3 protein: CASRAGTGYEQYF

V gene: TRBV19
D gene: -
J gene: TRBJ1-5
clone size: -
CDR3 DNA: TGTGCCAGTAGACCCGACAGGAGGAGAGATCAGCCCCAGCATTTT
CDR3 protein: CASRPDRRRDQPQHF

V gene: TRBV7-6
D gene: -
J gene: TRBJ2-2
clone size: -
CDR3 DNA: TGTGCCAGCAGCTTAGTAGGAGGAACCTCGAACACCGGGGAGCTGTTTTTT
CDR3 protein: CASSLVGGTSNTGELFF

V gene: TRBV30
D gene: TRBD1
J gene: TRBJ2-7
clone size: -
CDR3 DNA: TGTGCCTGGACGACAGGGCGGTCCTACGAGCAGTACTTC
CDR3 protein: CAWTTGRSYEQYF

V gene: TRBV15
D gene: TRBD1
J gene: TRBJ2-7
clone size: once
CDR3 DNA: TGTGCCACCAGTCGCGGACAGGGGGCGTTCGAGCAGTACTTC
CDR3 protein: CATSRGQGAFEQYF

V gene: TRBV4-1
D gene: -
J gene: TRBJ2-7
clone size: -
CDR3 DNA: TGCGCCAGCAGCCAAGCCGCGGCATACTACGAGCAGTACTTC
CDR3 protein: CASSQAAAYYEQYF

V gene: TRBV4-1
D gene: -
J gene: TRBJ1-1
clone size: -
CDR3 DNA: TGCGCCAGCAGCCAAGAAACAGGGAGGAACACTGAAGCTTTCTTT
CDR3 protein: CASSQETGRNTEAFF

V gene: TRBV5-4
D gene: TRBD1
J gene: TRBJ1-3
clone size: -
CDR3 DNA: TGTGCCAGCAGCTTGACAGGGGCTGGAAACACCATATATTTT
CDR3 protein: CASSLTGAGNTIYF

V gene: TRBV30
D gene: -
J gene: TRBJ2-7
clone size: -
CDR3 DNA: TGTGCCTGGTCAATAGGTACAGGGTGGGACGAGCAGTACTTC
CDR3 protein: CAWSIGTGWDEQYF

V gene: TRBV5-4
D gene: TRBD2
J gene: TRBJ2-2
clone size: -
CDR3 DNA: TGTGCCAGCAGCTTGGGGGCTAGCGGGGGGACCAACACCGGGGAGCTGTTTTTT
CDR3 protein: CASSLGASGGTNTGELFF

V gene: TRBV5-1
D gene: -
J gene: TRBJ2-1
clone size: -
CDR3 DNA: TGCGCCAGCAACCCCTCTCCCGGAAACGGCGGGGAGCAGTTCTTC
CDR3 protein: CASNPSPGNGGEQFF

V gene: TRBV7-2
D gene: TRBD2
J gene: TRBJ2-1
clone size: -
CDR3 DNA: TGTGCCAGCAGCTTGGGACTAGCGGGGGAGGACAATGAGCAGTTCTTC
CDR3 protein: CASSLGLAGEDNEQFF

V gene: TRBV24-1
D gene: TRBD1
J gene: TRBJ2-2
clone size: -
CDR3 DNA: TGTGCCACCAGTGACGAACGCGGGACAGGGGGCACCGGGGAGCTGTTTTTT
CDR3 protein: CATSDERGTGGTGELFF

V gene: TRBV18
D gene: -
J gene: TRBJ1-1
clone size: -
CDR3 DNA: TGTGCCAGCTCACCAATCAACGGTCTGAACACTGAAGCTTTCTTT
CDR3 protein: CASSPINGLNTEAFF

V gene: TRBV3-1/TRBV3-2
D gene: -
J gene: TRBJ2-1
clone size: -
CDR3 DNA: TGTGCCAGCAGCAAGGCCGACAGATTCAATGAGCAGTTCTTC
CDR3 protein: CASSKADRFNEQFF

V gene: TRBV27
D gene: -
J gene: TRBJ1-5
clone size: -
CDR3 DNA: TGTGCCAGCAGTTTCGGACTGAGCAATCAGCCCCAGCATTTT
CDR3 protein: CASSFGLSNQPQHF

V gene: TRBV6-5
D gene: -
J gene: TRBJ2-2
clone size: few
CDR3 DNA: TGTGCCAGCAGTTACAGGGCCGAGGGCGGGGAGCTGTTTTTT
CDR3 protein: CASSYRAEGGELFF

V gene: TRBV7-8
D gene: -
J gene: TRBJ2-2
clone size: -
CDR3 DNA: TGTGCCAGCAGCCGACCATCTACGAACACCGGGGAGCTGTTTTTT
CDR3 protein: CASSRPSTNTGELFF

V gene: TRBV5-1
D gene: -
J gene: TRBJ1-1
clone size: once
CDR3 DNA: TGCGCCAGCAGCTTGATAGGAGGTAGCGCTGAAGCTTTCTTT
CDR3 protein: CASSLIGGSAEAFF

V gene: TRBV5-1
D gene: -
J gene: TRBJ1-2
clone size: -
CDR3 DNA: TGCGCCAGCAGCTTGGGTGGTGACAGCTATGGCTACACCTTC
CDR3 protein: CASSLGGDSYGYTF

V gene: TRBV28
D gene: TRBD1
J gene: TRBJ1-4
clone size: -
CDR3 DNA: TGTGCCAGCAGGGAGGGACAGGGGTTCCTGGGGAAACTGTTTTTT
CDR3 protein: CASREGQGFLGKLFF

V gene: TRBV4-2
D gene: TRBD2
J gene: TRBJ2-7
clone size: few
CDR3 DNA: TGTGCCAGCAGCCAAGATATGGTCCGCGGGGGGAGCTCCTACGAGCAGTACTTC
CDR3 protein: CASSQDMVRGGSSYEQYF

V gene: TRBV27
D gene: -
J gene: TRBJ1-5
clone size: -
CDR3 DNA: TGTGCCAGCATGAGAGGATATAGCAATCAGCCCCAGCATTTT
CDR3 protein: CASMRGYSNQPQHF

V gene: TRBV9
D gene: TRBD2
J gene: TRBJ2-3
clone size: -
CDR3 DNA: TGTGCCAGCAGCGATCGAGCGGGGACAGATACGCAGTATTTT
CDR3 protein: CASSDRAGTDTQYF

V gene: TRBV4-1
D gene: -
J gene: TRBJ1-2
clone size: -
CDR3 DNA: TGCGCCAGCAGCGGAAGTGTCCAGGAAATTGCTAACTATGGCTACACCTTC
CDR3 protein: CASSGSVQEIANYGYTF

V gene: TRBV30
D gene: -
J gene: TRBJ2-1
clone size: -
CDR3 DNA: TGTGCCTGGAGAAGGGGGGGCTACAATGAGCAGTTCTTC
CDR3 protein: CAWRRGGYNEQFF

V gene: TRBV19
D gene: -
J gene: TRBJ1-3
clone size: once
CDR3 DNA: TGTGCCAGTAGTATGGACAGCGGTAAAACCATATATTTT
CDR3 protein: CASSMDSGKTIYF

V gene: TRBV6-5
D gene: -
J gene: TRBJ1-1
clone size: -
CDR3 DNA: TGTGCCAGCAGTAGAATTGGCGGGAACACTGAAGCTTTCTTT
CDR3 protein: CASSRIGGNTEAFF

V gene: TRBV5-4
D gene: TRBD1
J gene: TRBJ2-2
clone size: -
CDR3 DNA: TGTGCCAGCAGCTTACAGGGGGCGGACGGGGAGCTGTTTTTT
CDR3 protein: CASSLQGADGELFF

V gene: TRBV12-5
D gene: TRBD1
J gene: TRBJ1-2
clone size: -
CDR3 DNA: TGTGCTAGTGGTTTGGTTCTCCACGGCGGGACAGGTTTCAACTATGGCTACACCTTC
CDR3 protein: CASGLVLHGGTGFNYGYTF

V gene: TRBV19
D gene: TRBD2
J gene: TRBJ2-3
clone size: -
CDR3 DNA: TGTGCCAGTATGAGGGCCGGGGGGGGCGCAGATACGCAGTATTTT
CDR3 protein: CASMRAGGGADTQYF